Here is one TCR beta chain with its context. The V gene's germline CDR1 is SGDLS and CDR2 YYNGEE. The CDR3 has 14 residues. V was clipped by 3 bases and J by 3 bases; unmatched bases: 3. Produced via immunoSEQ multiplex PCR; TCRdb's table is partial and in-frame only. This table holds 160,000 or so clones, 80% to 95% found once. The data belong to a study of control samples from healthy donors and cancer patients. The TCR comes from a woman younger than 45 in good health. V gene TRBV9 combines with J gene TRBJ2-3, with 8 positions matching TRBD2. Material: blood. Here the CDR3 reads CASSAGGWTDTQYF. The CDR3 nucleotides read TGTGCCAGCAGCGCGGGGGGGTGGACAGATACGCAGTATTTT.